The T cell receptor (beta chain) under discussion was sequenced for a study of T-cell memory formation after mild COVID-19. Study background: TCR clusters showed largely donor specificity. Study-level findings and limits: Day 15 to 85 contracting clones showed balanced CD4/CD8; day 15 to 37 expanders favored CD4+.

TCRdb re-analysed the 5' RACE reads in MiXCR, keeping a single row per CDR3 protein. This repertoire shows roughly 200,000 distinct CDR3 sequences, roughly 10% found once; its top ten account for around 3.4%. This clonotype came up a few times. Its specificity is not known. The clonotype originates from a man younger than 35 who had mild COVID-19 (a few samples of this study predate the infection). Cell type and time point are not known. Material for sequencing was PBMCs or a T cell subset sorted from them (not recorded which).

The CDR3 DNA follows: TGTGCCAGCAGTGAAATCCCGGGGGCCGGCACAGATACGCAGTATTTT. It codes for CASSEIPGAGTDTQYF. The chain carries TRBV6-1 and TRBJ2-3; the D gene could be TRBD1 or TRBD2 (6 bases each). With 2 bases removed from V and 1 base from J, the gap between germline ends came to 13 bases. CDR3 length: 16 amino acids. The germline gives CDR1 MNHNS, CDR2 SASEGT.